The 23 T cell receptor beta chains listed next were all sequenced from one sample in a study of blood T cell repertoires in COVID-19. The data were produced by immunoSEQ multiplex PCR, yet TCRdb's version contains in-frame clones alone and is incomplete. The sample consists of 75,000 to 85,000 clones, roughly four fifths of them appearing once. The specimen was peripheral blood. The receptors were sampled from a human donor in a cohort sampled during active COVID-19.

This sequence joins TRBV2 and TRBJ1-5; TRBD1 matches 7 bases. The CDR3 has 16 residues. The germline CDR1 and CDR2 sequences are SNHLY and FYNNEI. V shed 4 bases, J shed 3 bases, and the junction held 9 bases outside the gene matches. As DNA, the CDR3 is TGTGCCAGCAGTGTATCGGGACAGATAATCAATCAGCCCCAGCATTTT. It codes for CASSVSGQIINQPQHF.

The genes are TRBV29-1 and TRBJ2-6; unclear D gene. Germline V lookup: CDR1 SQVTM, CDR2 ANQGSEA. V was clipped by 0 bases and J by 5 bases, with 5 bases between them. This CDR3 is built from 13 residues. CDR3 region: CSVEEDRANVLTF. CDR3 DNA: TGCAGCGTTGAAGAAGACAGGGCCAACGTCCTGACTTTC.

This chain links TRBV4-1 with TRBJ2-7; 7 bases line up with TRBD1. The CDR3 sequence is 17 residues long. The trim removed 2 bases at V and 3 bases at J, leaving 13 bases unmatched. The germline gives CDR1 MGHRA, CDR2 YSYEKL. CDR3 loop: CASSQKPGQPPVYEQYF. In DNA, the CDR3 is TGCGCCAGCAGCCAAAAACCGGGACAGCCACCTGTCTACGAGCAGTACTTC.

CDR3 loop: CASSSDSSAGNTIYF. CDR3 nucleotide sequence: TGTGCCAGCAGCTCGGACTCGAGCGCTGGAAACACCATATATTTT. This chain joins TRBV7-9 and TRBJ1-3; D unresolved. Per the germline V gene, CDR1 is SEHNR and CDR2 is FQNEAQ (reference sequence). The CDR3 length is 15 residues. V lost 4 bases to trimming and J lost 2 bases, with 12 bases between them. Filled out from reference TRBV7-9 and TRBJ1-3, the complete variable domain reads DTGVSQNPRHKITKRGQNVTFRCDPISEHNRLYWYRQTLGQGPEFLTYFQNEAQLEKSRLLSDRFSAERPKGSFSTLEIQRTEQGDSAMYLCASSSDSSAGNTIYFGEGSWLTVV.

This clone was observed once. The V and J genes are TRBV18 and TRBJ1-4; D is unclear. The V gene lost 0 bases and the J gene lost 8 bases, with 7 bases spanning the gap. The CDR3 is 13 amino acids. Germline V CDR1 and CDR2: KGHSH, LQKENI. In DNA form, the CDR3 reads TGTGCCAGCTCACCACCGAACGGGGAAAAACTGTTTTTT. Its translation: CASSPPNGEKLFF.

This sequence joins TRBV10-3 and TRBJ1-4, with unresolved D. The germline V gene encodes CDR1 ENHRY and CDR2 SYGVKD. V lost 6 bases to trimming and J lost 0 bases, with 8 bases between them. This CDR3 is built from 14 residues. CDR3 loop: CAISERATNEKLFF. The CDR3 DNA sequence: TGTGCCATCAGCGAGAGAGCAACTAATGAAAAACTGTTTTTT.

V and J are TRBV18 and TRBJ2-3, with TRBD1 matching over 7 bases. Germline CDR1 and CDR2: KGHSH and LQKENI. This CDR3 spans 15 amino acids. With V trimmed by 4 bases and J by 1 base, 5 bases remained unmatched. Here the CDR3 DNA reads TGTGCCAGCTCACTACAGGGACAGCGCACAGATACGCAGTATTTT. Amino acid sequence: CASSLQGQRTDTQYF.

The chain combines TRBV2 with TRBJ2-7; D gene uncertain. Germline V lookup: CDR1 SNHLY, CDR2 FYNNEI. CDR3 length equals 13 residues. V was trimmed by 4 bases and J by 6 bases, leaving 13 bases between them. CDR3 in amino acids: CASSVSWALEQYF. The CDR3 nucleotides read TGTGCCAGCAGTGTTTCCTGGGCTCTCGAGCAGTACTTC. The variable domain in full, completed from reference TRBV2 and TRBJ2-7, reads EPEVTQTPSHQVTQMGQEVILRCVPISNHLYFYWYRQILGQKVEFLVSFYNNEISEKSEIFDDQFSVERPDGSNFTLKIRSTKLEDSAMYFCASSVSWALEQYFGPGTRLTVT.

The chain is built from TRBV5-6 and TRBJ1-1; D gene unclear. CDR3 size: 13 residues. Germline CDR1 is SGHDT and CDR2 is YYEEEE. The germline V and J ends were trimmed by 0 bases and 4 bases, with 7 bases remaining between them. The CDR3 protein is CASSLVVGTEAFF. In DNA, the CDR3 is TGTGCCAGCAGCTTGGTTGTCGGCACTGAAGCTTTCTTT.

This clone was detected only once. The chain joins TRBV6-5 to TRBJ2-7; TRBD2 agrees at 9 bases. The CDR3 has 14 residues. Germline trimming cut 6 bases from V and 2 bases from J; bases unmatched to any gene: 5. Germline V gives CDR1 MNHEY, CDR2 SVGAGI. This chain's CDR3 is CASSRLAATYEQYF. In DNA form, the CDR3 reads TGTGCCAGCAGCCGACTAGCGGCTACCTACGAGCAGTACTTC.

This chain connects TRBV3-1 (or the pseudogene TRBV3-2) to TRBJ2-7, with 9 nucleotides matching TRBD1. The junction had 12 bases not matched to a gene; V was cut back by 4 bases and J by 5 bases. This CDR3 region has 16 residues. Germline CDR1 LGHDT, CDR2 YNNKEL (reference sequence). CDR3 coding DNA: TGTGCCAGCAGCCGACTATACACAGGGGGCTACAACGAGCAGTACTTC. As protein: CASSRLYTGGYNEQYF.

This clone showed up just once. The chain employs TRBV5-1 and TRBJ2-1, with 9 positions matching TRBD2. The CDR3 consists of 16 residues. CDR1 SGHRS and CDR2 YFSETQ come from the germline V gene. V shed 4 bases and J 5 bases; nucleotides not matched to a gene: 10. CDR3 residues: CASSREIAGANNEQFF. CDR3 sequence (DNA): TGCGCCAGCAGCAGAGAAATAGCGGGGGCTAACAATGAGCAGTTCTTC.

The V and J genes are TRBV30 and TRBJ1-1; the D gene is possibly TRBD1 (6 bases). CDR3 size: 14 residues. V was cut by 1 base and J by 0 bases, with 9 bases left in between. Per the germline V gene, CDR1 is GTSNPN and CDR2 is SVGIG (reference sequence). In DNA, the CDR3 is TGTGCCTGGAGTGGTAGACAGGTGAACACTGAAGCTTTCTTT. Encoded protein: CAWSGRQVNTEAFF.

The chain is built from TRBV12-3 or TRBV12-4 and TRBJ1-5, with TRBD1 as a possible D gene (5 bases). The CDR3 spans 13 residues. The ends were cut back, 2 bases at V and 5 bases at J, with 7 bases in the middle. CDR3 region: CASSLRGDQPQHF. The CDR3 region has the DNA TGTGCCAGCAGTTTAAGGGGCGATCAGCCCCAGCATTTT.

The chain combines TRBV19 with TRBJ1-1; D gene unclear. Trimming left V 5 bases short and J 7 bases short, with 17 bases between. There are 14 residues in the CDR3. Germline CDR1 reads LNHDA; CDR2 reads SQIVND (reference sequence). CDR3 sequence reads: CASSSPPGGGEAFF. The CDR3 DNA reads TGTGCCAGTAGTTCGCCGCCCGGCGGTGGTGAAGCTTTCTTT.

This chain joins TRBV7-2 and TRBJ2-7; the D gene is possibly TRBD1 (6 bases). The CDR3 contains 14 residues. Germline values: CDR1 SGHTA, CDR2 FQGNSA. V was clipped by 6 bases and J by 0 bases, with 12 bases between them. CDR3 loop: CASRNTGISYEQYF. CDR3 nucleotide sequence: TGTGCCAGCAGAAACACAGGGATCTCCTACGAGCAGTACTTC. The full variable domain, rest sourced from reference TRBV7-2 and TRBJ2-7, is GAGVSQSPSNKVTEKGKDVELRCDPISGHTALYWYRQSLGQGLEFLIYFQGNSAPDKSGLPSDRFSAERTGGSVSTLTIQRTQQEDSAVYLCASRNTGISYEQYFGPGTRLTVT.

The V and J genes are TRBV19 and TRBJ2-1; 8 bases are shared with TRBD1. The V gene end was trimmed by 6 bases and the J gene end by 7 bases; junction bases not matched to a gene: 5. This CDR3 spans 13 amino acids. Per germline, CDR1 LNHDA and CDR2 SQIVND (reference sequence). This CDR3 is CASRGQVGNEQFF. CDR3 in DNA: TGTGCCAGTAGGGGACAGGTGGGGAATGAGCAGTTCTTC. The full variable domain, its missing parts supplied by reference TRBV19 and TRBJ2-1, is DGGITQSPKYLFRKEGQNVTLSCEQNLNHDAMYWYRQDPGQGLRLIYYSQIVNDFQKGDIAEGYSVSREKKESFPLTVTSAQKNPTAFYLCASRGQVGNEQFFGPGTRLTVL.

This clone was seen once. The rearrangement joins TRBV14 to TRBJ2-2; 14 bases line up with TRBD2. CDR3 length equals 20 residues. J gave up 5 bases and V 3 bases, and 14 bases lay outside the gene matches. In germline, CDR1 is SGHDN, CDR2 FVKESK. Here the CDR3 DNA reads TGTGCCAGCAGCCAGAGGACACAGACTAGCGGGGGGGCCCGAACCGGGGAGCTGTTTTTT. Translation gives CASSQRTQTSGGARTGELFF.

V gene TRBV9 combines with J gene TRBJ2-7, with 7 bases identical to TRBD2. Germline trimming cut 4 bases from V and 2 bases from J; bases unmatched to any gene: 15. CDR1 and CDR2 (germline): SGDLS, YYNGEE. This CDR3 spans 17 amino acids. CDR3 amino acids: CASSNPSIGGTAYEQYF. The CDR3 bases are TGTGCCAGCAGCAACCCATCTATCGGGGGGACCGCCTACGAGCAGTACTTC.

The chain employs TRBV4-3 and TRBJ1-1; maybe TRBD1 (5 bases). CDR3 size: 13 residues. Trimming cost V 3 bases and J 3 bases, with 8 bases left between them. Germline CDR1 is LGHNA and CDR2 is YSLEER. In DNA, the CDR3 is TGCGCCAGCAGCCATCAGGGTTACACTGAAGCTTTCTTT. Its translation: CASSHQGYTEAFF.

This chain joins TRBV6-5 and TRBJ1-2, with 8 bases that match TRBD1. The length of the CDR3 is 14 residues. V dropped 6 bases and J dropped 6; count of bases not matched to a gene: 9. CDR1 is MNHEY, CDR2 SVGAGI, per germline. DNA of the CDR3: TGTGCCAGCAGGGTCAGACAGGGGTTTAATGGCTACACCTTC. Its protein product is CASRVRQGFNGYTF.

Here the CDR3 DNA reads TGTGCCAGCAGCTTAGGGCGGGACAGCTCCTCCTACGAGCAGTACTTC. It yields the protein CASSLGRDSSSYEQYF. The chain joins TRBV5-5 to TRBJ2-7; D is perhaps TRBD1 (7 bases). The CDR3 length is 16 residues. The V gene's germline CDR1 is SGHKS and CDR2 YYEKEE (reference sequence). V was clipped by 2 bases and J by 0 bases, with 15 bases between them.

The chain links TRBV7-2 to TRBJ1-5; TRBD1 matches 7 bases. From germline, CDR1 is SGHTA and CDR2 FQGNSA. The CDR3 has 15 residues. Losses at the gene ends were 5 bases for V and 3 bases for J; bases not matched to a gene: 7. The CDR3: CASSGTGALNQPQHF. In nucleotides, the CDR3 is TGTGCCAGCAGCGGAACAGGGGCTCTCAATCAGCCCCAGCATTTT.